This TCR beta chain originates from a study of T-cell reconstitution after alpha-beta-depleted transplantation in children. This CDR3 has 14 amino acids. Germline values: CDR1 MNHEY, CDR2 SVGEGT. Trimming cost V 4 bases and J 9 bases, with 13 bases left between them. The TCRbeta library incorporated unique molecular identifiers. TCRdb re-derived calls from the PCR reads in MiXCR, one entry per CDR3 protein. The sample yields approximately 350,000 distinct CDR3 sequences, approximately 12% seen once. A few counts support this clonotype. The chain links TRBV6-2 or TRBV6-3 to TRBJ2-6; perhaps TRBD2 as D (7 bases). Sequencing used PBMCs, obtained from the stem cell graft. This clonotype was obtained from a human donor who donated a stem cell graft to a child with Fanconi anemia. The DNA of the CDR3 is TGTGCCAGCAGTTTCTACAGGGAGGGCAACGTCCTGACTTTC. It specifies CASSFYREGNVLTF.